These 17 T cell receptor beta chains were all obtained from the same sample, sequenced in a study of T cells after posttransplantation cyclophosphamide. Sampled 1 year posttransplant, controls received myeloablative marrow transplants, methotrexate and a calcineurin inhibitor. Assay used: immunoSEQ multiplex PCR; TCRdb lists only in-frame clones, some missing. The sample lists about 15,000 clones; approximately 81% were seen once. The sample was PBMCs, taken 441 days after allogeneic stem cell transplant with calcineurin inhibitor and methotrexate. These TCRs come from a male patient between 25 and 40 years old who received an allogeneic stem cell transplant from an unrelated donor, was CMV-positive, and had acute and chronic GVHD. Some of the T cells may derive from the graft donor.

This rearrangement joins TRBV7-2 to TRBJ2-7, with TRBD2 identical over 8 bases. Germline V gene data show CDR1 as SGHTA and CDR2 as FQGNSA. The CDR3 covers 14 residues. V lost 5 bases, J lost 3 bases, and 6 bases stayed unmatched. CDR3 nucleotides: TGTGCCAGCAGCCATAGCGGGGTTGACTACGAGCAGTACTTC. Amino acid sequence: CASSHSGVDYEQYF.

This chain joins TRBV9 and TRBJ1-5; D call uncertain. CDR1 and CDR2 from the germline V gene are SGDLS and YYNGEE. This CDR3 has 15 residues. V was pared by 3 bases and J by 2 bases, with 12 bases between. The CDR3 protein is CASSGPQDGNQPQHF. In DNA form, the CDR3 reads TGTGCCAGCAGCGGCCCGCAGGATGGCAATCAGCCCCAGCATTTT.

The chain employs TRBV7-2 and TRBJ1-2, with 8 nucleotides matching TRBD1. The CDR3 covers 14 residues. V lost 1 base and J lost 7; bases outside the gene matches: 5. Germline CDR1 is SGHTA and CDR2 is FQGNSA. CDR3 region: CASSLGQGLLGYTF. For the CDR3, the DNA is TGTGCCAGCAGCTTAGGACAGGGGCTTCTTGGCTACACCTTC.

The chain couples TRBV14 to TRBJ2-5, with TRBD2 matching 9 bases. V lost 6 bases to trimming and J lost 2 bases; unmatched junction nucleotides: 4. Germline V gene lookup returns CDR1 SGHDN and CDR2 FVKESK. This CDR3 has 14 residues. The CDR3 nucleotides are TGTGCCAGCAGTCTGCGGGGGGGACAAGAGACCCAGTACTTC. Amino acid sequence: CASSLRGGQETQYF.

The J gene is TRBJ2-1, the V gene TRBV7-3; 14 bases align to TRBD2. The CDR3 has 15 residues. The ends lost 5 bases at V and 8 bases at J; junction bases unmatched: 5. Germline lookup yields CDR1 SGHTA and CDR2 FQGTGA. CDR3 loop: CASSLTSGGAHEQFF. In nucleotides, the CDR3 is TGTGCCAGCAGCCTGACTAGCGGGGGGGCCCATGAGCAGTTCTTC. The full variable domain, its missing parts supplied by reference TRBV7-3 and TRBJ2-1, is GAGVSQTPSNKVTEKGKYVELRCDPISGHTALYWYRQSLGQGPEFLIYFQGTGAADDSGLPNDRFFAVRPEGSVSTLKIQRTERGDSAVYLCASSLTSGGAHEQFFGPGTRLTVL.

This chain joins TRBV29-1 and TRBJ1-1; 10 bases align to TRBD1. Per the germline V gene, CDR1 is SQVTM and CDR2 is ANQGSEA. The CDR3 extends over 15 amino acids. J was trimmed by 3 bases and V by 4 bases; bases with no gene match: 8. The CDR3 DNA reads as TGCAGCGTTGCTGGGCGGACAGGGGGACACACTGAAGCTTTCTTT. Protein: CSVAGRTGGHTEAFF.

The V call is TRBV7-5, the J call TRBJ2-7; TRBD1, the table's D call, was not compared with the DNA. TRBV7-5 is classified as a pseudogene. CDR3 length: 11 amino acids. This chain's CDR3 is CVRSTRDRGRF. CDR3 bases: TGTGTCAGAAGCACCCGGGACAGGGGACGGTTC.

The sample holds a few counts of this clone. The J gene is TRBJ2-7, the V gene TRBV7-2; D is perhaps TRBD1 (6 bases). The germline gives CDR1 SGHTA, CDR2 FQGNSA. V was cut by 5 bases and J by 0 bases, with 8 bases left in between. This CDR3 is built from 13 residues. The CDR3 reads CASSGDNSYEQYF. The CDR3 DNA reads TGTGCCAGCAGCGGGGACAACTCCTACGAGCAGTACTTC.

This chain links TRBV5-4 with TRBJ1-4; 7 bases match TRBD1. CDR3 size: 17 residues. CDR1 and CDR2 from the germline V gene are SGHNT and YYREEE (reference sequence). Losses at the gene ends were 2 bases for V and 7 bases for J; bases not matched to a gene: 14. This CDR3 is CASSFGRGGGDGEKLFF. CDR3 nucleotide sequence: TGTGCCAGCAGCTTCGGTCGCGGAGGGGGCGATGGTGAAAAACTGTTTTTT.

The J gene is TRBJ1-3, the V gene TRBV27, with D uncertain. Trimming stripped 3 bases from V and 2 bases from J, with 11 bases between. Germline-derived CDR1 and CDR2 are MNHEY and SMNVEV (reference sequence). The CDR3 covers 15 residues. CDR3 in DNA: TGTGCCAGCAGTTTTAGTCCGGTTCCTGGAAACACCATATATTTT. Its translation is CASSFSPVPGNTIYF.

In DNA form, the CDR3 reads TGCGCCAGCAGTTGGACTAGGTTCAGCCAAGAGACCCAGTACTTC. Its translation is CASSWTRFSQETQYF. The V gene is TRBV5-1, the J gene TRBJ2-5; TRBD2 agrees at 7 bases. Germline CDR1 is SGHRS and CDR2 is YFSETQ. CDR3 length equals 15 residues. The V and J ends lost 5 bases and 1 base, in that order; junction bases with no gene match: 8.

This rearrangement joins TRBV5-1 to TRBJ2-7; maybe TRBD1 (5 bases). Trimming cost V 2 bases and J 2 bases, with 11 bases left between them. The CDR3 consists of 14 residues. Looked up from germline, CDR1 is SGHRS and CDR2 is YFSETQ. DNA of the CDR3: TGCGCCAGCAGCTTTGGGCAGGGCACCTACGAGCAGTACTTC. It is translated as CASSFGQGTYEQYF. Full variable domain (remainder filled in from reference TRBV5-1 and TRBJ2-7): KAGVTQTPRYLIKTRGQQVTLSCSPISGHRSVSWYQQTPGQGLQFLFEYFSETQRNKGNFPGRFSGRQFSNSRSEMNVSTLELGDSALYLCASSFGQGTYEQYFGPGTRLTVT.

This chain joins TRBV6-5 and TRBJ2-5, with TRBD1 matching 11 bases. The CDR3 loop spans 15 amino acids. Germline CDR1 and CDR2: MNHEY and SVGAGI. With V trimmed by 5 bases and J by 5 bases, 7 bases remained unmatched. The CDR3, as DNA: TGTGCCAGCAGTCAGGGACAGGGGGTAGCGGAGACCCAGTACTTC. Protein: CASSQGQGVAETQYF.

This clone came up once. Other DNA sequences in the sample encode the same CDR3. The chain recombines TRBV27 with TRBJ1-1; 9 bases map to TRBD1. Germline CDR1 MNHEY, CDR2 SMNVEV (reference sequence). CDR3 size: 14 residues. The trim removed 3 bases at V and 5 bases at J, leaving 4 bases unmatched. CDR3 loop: CASSFTGGRTEAFF. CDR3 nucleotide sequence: TGTGCCAGCAGTTTTACAGGGGGCAGGACTGAAGCTTTCTTT.

As DNA, the CDR3 is TGTGCCAGCAGCTTGTCCCCGTCCTACAATGAGCAGTTCTTC. This codes for CASSLSPSYNEQFF. This chain joins TRBV5-4 and TRBJ2-1; no reliable D call. Trimming shortened V by 1 base and J by 1 base, and 6 bases separated the two germline ends. This CDR3 is built from 14 residues. CDR1 and CDR2 from the germline V gene are SGHNT and YYREEE (reference sequence).

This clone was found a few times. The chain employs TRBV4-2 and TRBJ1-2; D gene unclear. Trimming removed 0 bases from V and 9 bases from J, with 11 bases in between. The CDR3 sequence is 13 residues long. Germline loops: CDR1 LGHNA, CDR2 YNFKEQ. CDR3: CASSQDGHRSYTF. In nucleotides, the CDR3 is TGTGCCAGCAGCCAAGATGGGCACAGAAGCTACACCTTC.

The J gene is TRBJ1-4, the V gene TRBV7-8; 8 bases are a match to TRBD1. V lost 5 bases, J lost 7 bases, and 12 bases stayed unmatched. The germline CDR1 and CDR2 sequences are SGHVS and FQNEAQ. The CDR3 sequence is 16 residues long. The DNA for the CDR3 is TGTGCCAGCAGCCCAGGTGGGGGGACAGGCAGTGAAAAACTGTTTTTT. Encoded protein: CASSPGGGTGSEKLFF.